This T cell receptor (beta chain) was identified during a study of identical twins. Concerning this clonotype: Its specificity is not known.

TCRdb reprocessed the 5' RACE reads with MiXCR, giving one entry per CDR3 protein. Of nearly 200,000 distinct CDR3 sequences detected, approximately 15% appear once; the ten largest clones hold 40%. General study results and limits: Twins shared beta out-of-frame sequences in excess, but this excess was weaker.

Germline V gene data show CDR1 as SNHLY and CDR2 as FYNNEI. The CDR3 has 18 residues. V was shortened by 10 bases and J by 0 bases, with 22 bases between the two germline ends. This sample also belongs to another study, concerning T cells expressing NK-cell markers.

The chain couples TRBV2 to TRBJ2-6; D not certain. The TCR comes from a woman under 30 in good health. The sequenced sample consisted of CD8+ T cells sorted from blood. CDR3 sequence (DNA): TGTGCCACCTTCGTCGCCGGGCCCACAAGCTCTGGGGCCAACGTCCTGACTTTC. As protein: CATFVAGPTSSGANVLTF.